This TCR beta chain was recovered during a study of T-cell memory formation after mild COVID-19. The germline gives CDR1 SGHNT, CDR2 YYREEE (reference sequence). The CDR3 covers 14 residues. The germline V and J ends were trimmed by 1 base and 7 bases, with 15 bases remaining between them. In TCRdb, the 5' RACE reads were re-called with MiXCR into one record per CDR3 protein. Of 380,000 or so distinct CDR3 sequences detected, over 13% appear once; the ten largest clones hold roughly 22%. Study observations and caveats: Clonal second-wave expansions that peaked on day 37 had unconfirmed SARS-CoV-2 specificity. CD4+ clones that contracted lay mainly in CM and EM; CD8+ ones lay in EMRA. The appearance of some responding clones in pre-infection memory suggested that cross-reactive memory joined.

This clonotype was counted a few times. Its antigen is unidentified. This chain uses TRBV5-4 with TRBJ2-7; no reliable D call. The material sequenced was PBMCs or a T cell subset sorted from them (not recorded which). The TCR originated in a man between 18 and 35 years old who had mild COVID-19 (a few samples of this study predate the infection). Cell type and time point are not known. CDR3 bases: TGTGCCAGCAGCTTGAATGGGGTCAAAGGGGAGCAGTACTTC. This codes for CASSLNGVKGEQYF.